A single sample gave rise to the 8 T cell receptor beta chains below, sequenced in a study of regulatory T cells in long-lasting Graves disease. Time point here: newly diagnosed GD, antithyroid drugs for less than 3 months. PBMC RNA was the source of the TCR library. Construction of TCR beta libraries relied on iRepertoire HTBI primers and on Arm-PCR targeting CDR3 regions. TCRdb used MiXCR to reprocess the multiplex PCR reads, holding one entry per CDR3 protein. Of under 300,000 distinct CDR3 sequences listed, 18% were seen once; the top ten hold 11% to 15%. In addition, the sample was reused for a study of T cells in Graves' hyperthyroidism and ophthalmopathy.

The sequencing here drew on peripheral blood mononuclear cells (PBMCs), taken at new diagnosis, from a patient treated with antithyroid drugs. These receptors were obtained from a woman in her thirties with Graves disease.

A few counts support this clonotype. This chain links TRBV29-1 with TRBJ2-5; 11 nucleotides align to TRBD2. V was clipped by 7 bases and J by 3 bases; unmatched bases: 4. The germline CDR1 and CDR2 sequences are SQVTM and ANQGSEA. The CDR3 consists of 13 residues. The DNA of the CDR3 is TGCAGCGCCCATAGCGGGGGGGAAGAGACCCAGTACTTC. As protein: CSAHSGGEETQYF.

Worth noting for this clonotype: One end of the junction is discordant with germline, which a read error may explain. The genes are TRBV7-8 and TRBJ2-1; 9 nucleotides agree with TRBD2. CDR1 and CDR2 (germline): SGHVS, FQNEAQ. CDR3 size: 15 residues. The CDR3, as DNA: TGTGCCAGCAGCTTCGGCGGGGGGGTGGGGGATGAGCAGCTCTTC. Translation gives CASSFGGGVGDEQLF.

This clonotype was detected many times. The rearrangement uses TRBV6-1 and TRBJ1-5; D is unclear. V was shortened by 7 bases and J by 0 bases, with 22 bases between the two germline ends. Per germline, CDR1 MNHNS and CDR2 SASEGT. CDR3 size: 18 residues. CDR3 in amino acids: CASTQNPRAYYSNQPQHF. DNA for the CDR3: TGTGCCAGCACCCAGAACCCAAGGGCATATTATAGCAATCAGCCCCAGCATTTT.

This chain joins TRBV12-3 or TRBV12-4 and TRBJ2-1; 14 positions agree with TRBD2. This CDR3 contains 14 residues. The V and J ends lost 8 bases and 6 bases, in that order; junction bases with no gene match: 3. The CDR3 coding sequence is TGTGCCAGCGGGGGACTAGCGGGGGTCAATGAGCAGTTCTTC. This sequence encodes CASGGLAGVNEQFF.

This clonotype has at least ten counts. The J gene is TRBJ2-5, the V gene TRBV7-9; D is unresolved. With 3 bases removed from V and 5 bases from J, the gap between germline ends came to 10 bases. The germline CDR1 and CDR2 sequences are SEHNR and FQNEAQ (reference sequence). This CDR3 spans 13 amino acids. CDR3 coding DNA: TGTGCCAGCAGCTTTTACAGCGAGGAGACCCAGTACTTC. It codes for CASSFYSEETQYF.

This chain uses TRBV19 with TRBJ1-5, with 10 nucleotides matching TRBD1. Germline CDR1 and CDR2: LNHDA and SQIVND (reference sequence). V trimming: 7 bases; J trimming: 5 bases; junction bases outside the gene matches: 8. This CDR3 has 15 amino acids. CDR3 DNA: TGTGCCAGTAACCTTGGGACAGGGGATTATCAGCCCCAGCATTTT. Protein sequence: CASNLGTGDYQPQHF.

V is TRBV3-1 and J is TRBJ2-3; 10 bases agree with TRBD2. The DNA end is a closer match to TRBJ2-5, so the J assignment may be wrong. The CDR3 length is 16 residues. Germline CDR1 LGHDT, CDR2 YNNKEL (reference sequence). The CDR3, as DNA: TGTGCCAGCAGCCAGGGGTTAGCGGGAGGAGGAGAGACCCAGTACTTC. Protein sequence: CASSQGLAGGGETQYF.

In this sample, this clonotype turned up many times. The CDR3 DNA is TGCAGTGCTAGGTCAAGAGGCGGGGGGGCCACTGATACGCAGTATTTT. This codes for CSARSRGGGATDTQYF. The rearrangement joins TRBV20-1 to TRBJ2-3; TRBD2 matches at 9 bases. CDR3 length: 16 amino acids. Unmatched junction bases numbered 13, after V lost 3 bases and J lost 6 bases. CDR1 and CDR2 (germline): DFQATT, SNEGSKA (reference sequence).